One sample yielded the 32 T cell receptor beta chains listed below, sequenced in a study of control samples from healthy donors and cancer patients. The table came from immunoSEQ multiplex PCR; TCRdb's copy has only in-frame clones and leaves some out. In the table there are about 54,000 clones, approximately 95% of which are singletons. The sequencing input was blood. These receptors were obtained from a woman between 25 and 40 years old in good health.

The genes are TRBV5-1 and TRBJ2-1, with TRBD2 identical over 16 bases. The CDR3 contains 18 residues. Germline V CDR1 and CDR2: SGHRS, YFSETQ. With V trimmed by 4 bases and J by 4 bases, 8 bases remained unmatched. CDR3: CASSPGLAGGYRYNEQFF. DNA of the CDR3: TGCGCCAGCAGCCCGGGACTAGCGGGAGGGTATCGTTACAATGAGCAGTTCTTC.

The chain is built from TRBV6-5 and TRBJ1-4; a possible D gene is TRBD1 (6 bases). This CDR3 has 13 residues. Trimming took off 8 bases at V and 4 bases at J, with 11 bases between the two ends. Germline V CDR1 and CDR2: MNHEY, SVGAGI. The CDR3 is CASSPGDNEKLFF. The CDR3 nucleotides read TGTGCCAGCTCACCAGGGGATAATGAAAAACTGTTTTTT.

The chain employs TRBV12-3 or TRBV12-4 and TRBJ1-2; no definite D call. CDR3 length equals 13 residues. The V and J ends lost 1 base and 7 bases respectively, with 10 bases between them. CDR3 loop: CASSLGWHPGYTF. The CDR3 nucleotides read TGTGCCAGCAGTTTAGGTTGGCACCCTGGCTACACCTTC.

The chain is built from TRBV18 and TRBJ1-5; D is unclear. Germline V gene sequence: CDR1 KGHSH, CDR2 LQKENI. This CDR3 is built from 13 residues. The germline V and J ends were trimmed by 2 bases and 3 bases, with 5 bases remaining between them. The CDR3 nucleotides are TGTGCCAGCTCACCAGGAAACAATCAGCCCCAGCATTTT. Amino acids: CASSPGNNQPQHF.

The CDR3 sequence is CASSSPGQGVYEQYF. CDR3 DNA: TGTGCCAGCAGCTCACCGGGACAGGGGGTCTACGAGCAGTACTTC. The V gene is TRBV5-6, the J gene TRBJ2-7; 11 bases align to TRBD1. V shed 3 bases and J 3 bases; nucleotides not matched to a gene: 5. CDR1 is SGHDT, CDR2 YYEEEE, per germline. The CDR3 spans 15 residues.

Written as DNA, the CDR3 is TGTGCCACCAGCAGGACCCGGGACGGGAACTATGGCTACACCTTC. It translates to CATSRTRDGNYGYTF. This chain joins TRBV15 and TRBJ1-2; possibly TRBD1 for D (5 bases). V was pared by 3 bases and J by 2 bases, with 13 bases between. The CDR3 is 15 amino acids. Germline assignment: CDR1 LNHNV and CDR2 YYDKDF (reference sequence).

The chain joins TRBV2 to TRBJ1-5; D not certain. The CDR3 covers 15 residues. Trimming left V 3 bases short and J 0 bases short, with 9 bases between. The V gene's germline CDR1 is SNHLY and CDR2 FYNNEI. DNA for the CDR3: TGTGCCAGCAGTGACAGGAGGTATAGCAATCAGCCCCAGCATTTT. Protein product: CASSDRRYSNQPQHF.

The DNA for the CDR3 is TGTGCCAGCAGTTTTGGCCCCCAAAGCGGGAGTATTGTTGAGACCCAGTACTTC. Residues: CASSFGPQSGSIVETQYF. This sequence joins TRBV28 and TRBJ2-5, with 8 positions matching TRBD2. V dropped 3 bases and J dropped 5; count of bases not matched to a gene: 17. CDR1 MDHEN and CDR2 SYDVKM come from the germline V gene. This CDR3 comprises 18 residues.

The V and J genes are TRBV15 and TRBJ1-5, with a weak D call TRBD1 (5 bases). CDR3 length equals 15 residues. The germline V gene has CDR1 LNHNV and CDR2 YYDKDF (reference sequence). The V end was cut by 0 bases, the J end by 5 bases, with 11 bases between. CDR3 sequence reads: CATSRDRVMHQPQHF. In nucleotides, the CDR3 is TGTGCCACCAGCAGAGACAGGGTCATGCATCAGCCCCAGCATTTT.

This sequence joins TRBV24-1 and TRBJ2-7; a weak D match, TRBD1 (6 bases). V gave up 4 bases and J gave up 6 bases, with 12 bases separating them. In germline, CDR1 is KGHDR, CDR2 SFDVKD. The CDR3 extends over 13 amino acids. The CDR3 here is CATSEGRGFEQYF. As DNA, the CDR3 is TGTGCCACCAGTGAAGGCAGGGGCTTCGAGCAGTACTTC.

The gene calls are TRBV5-4 and TRBJ2-2; 11 bases are shared with TRBD2. There are 16 residues in the CDR3. J was trimmed by 7 bases and V by 2 bases; bases with no gene match: 7. The germline V gene has CDR1 SGHNT and CDR2 YYREEE (reference sequence). The chain's CDR3 is CASSFRTSGRGGELFF. In DNA form, the CDR3 reads TGTGCCAGCAGCTTCCGTACTAGCGGGAGAGGCGGGGAGCTGTTTTTT.

The CDR3 spells CASSPSPGASGNTIYF. Written as DNA, the CDR3 is TGTGCCAGCTCACCATCCCCGGGGGCGAGCGGAAACACCATATATTTT. The V gene is TRBV18, the J gene TRBJ1-3; D may be TRBD1 (6 bases). The CDR3 runs to 16 residues. CDR1 and CDR2 (germline): KGHSH, LQKENI. Trimming left V 2 bases short and J 4 bases short, with 15 bases between.

A single count supports this clone. The chain recombines TRBV6-5 with TRBJ1-2; D may be TRBD1 (5 bases). Germline V gives CDR1 MNHEY, CDR2 SVGAGI. V dropped 6 bases and J dropped 4 bases, with 15 bases sitting between them. There are 14 residues in the CDR3. The CDR3 reads CASREMGGAYGYTF. Written as DNA, the CDR3 is TGTGCCAGCAGGGAGATGGGAGGGGCCTATGGCTACACCTTC.

J is TRBJ1-1 and V is TRBV6-5; D remains ambiguous. This CDR3 is 15 amino acids long. CDR1 MNHEY and CDR2 SVGAGI come from the germline V gene. Trimming shortened V by 4 bases and J by 0 bases, and 12 bases separated the two germline ends. CDR3 nucleotides: TGTGCCAGCAGTTTAATCCGGGGTTTGAACACTGAAGCTTTCTTT. Its translation is CASSLIRGLNTEAFF.

The CDR3 here is CASSHAHGPHLTGELFF. The CDR3 nucleotides are TGCGCCAGCAGTCACGCCCATGGACCACATCTGACCGGGGAGCTGTTTTTT. The chain employs TRBV23-1 and TRBJ2-2; D gene uncertain. TRBV23-1 belongs to the ORF category, with a function that is uncertain. The CDR3 runs 17 residues. The V end was cut by 3 bases, the J end by 5 bases, with 19 bases between.

The chain carries TRBV27 and TRBJ2-2; D is unclear. The CDR3 runs to 14 residues. Germline V gene lookup returns CDR1 MNHEY and CDR2 SMNVEV (reference sequence). The V end was cut by 4 bases, the J end by 1 base, with 7 bases between. CDR3 residues: CASSSRRNTGELFF. The CDR3 nucleotides are TGTGCCAGCAGTTCCCGTCGGAACACCGGGGAGCTGTTTTTT.

The chain links TRBV7-9 to TRBJ2-3; TRBD2 is a possible D gene (6 bases). V shed 1 base and J shed 6 bases, with 20 bases lying between them. This CDR3 comprises 17 residues. Germline CDR1 and CDR2: SEHNR and FQNEAQ (reference sequence). CDR3 nucleotide sequence: TGTGCCAGCAGCTTAGACTGGGGAAGGCGGGACGGGGATACGCAGTATTTT. The encoded protein is CASSLDWGRRDGDTQYF.

The V call is TRBV2, the J call TRBJ1-2; D ambiguous. The length of the CDR3 is 13 residues. The ends were cut back, 0 bases at V and 2 bases at J, with 4 bases in the middle. Germline lookup yields CDR1 SNHLY and CDR2 FYNNEI. In nucleotides, the CDR3 is TGTGCCAGCAGTGAAGCGGGAAACTATGGCTACACCTTC. Its protein is CASSEAGNYGYTF.

The CDR3 nucleotides read TGTGCCAGCAGCCCGGGACGGCTCCAAGAGACCCAGTACTTC. Its translation is CASSPGRLQETQYF. The rearrangement joins TRBV6-5 to TRBJ2-5, with D perhaps TRBD1 or TRBD2 (5 bases each). Between the trimmed V and J ends, which lost 6 bases and 1 base, there was a span of 12 bases. The CDR3 spans 14 residues. CDR1 MNHEY and CDR2 SVGAGI come from the germline V gene.

The chain recombines TRBV28 with TRBJ2-1; TRBD2 might be the D (5 bases). The CDR3 totals 15 residues. V lost 6 bases, J lost 0 bases, and 12 bases lay in between. Germline assignment: CDR1 MDHEN and CDR2 SYDVKM. The CDR3 reads CASSTAEGSYNEQFF. CDR3 DNA: TGTGCCAGCAGCACCGCAGAGGGCTCCTACAATGAGCAGTTCTTC.

The chain links TRBV5-1 to TRBJ1-1; no definite D call. This CDR3 is built from 12 residues. Germline lookup yields CDR1 SGHRS and CDR2 YFSETQ. V shed 1 base and J shed 5 bases, with 6 bases lying between them. CDR3 DNA sequence: TGCGCCAGCAGCTTGCCCGGGACTGAAGCTTTCTTT. It codes for CASSLPGTEAFF.

The gene calls are TRBV5-1 and TRBJ2-3; D ambiguous. Germline V gene sequence: CDR1 SGHRS, CDR2 YFSETQ. Trimming removed 4 bases at V and 7 bases at J, with 19 bases between. The CDR3 runs to 15 residues. CDR3 region: CASSTDPQHSNTQYF. The CDR3 DNA follows: TGCGCCAGCAGCACGGACCCGCAGCACTCCAATACGCAGTATTTT.

The rearrangement links TRBV13 to TRBJ1-2; no reliable D call. The CDR3 sequence is 13 residues long. Germline values: CDR1 PRHDT, CDR2 FYEKMQ (reference sequence). Between the trimmed V and J ends, which lost 0 bases and 4 bases, there was a span of 6 bases. This chain's CDR3 is CASSLGGSYGYTF. The DNA of the CDR3 is TGTGCCAGCAGCTTAGGCGGGAGCTATGGCTACACCTTC.

The CDR3 region is CASTGSLNEKLFF. The CDR3 DNA follows: TGTGCCAGCACGGGCTCCCTTAATGAAAAACTGTTTTTT. J is TRBJ1-4 and V is TRBV6-5; D not certain. CDR1 and CDR2 (germline): MNHEY, SVGAGI. V lost 7 bases, J lost 4 bases, and 10 bases lay in between. The CDR3 has 13 residues.

The CDR3 is CSVGGGGYEQYF. CDR3 coding DNA: TGCAGCGTTGGAGGGGGGGGTTACGAGCAGTACTTC. This chain links TRBV29-1 with TRBJ2-7, with D possibly matching TRBD2 (7 bases). V dropped 4 bases and J dropped 4 bases, with 11 bases sitting between them. CDR1 and CDR2 (germline): SQVTM, ANQGSEA. The CDR3 consists of 12 residues.

V is TRBV4-2 and J is TRBJ2-7; 14 bases align to TRBD2. Germline V gene lookup returns CDR1 LGHNA and CDR2 YNFKEQ. Unmatched junction bases numbered 5, after V lost 4 bases and J lost 3 bases. This CDR3 is 16 amino acids long. The CDR3 reads CASSRTGTSGSYEQYF. As DNA, the CDR3 is TGTGCCAGCAGCCGAACAGGGACTAGCGGGAGCTACGAGCAGTACTTC.

The J gene is TRBJ1-1, the V gene TRBV7-2; a weak D match, TRBD1 (6 bases). Per the germline V gene, CDR1 is SGHTA and CDR2 is FQGNSA. Trimming stripped 5 bases from V and 4 bases from J, with 17 bases between. The CDR3 totals 15 residues. CDR3: CASSGGQKRGTEAFF. DNA for the CDR3: TGTGCCAGCAGCGGGGGGCAAAAGCGCGGCACTGAAGCTTTCTTT.

The chain carries TRBV15 and TRBJ2-1, with D perhaps TRBD2 (7 bases). Looked up from germline, CDR1 is LNHNV and CDR2 is YYDKDF (reference sequence). Deletions cut 8 bases from V and 7 bases from J, with 24 bases between. The CDR3 is 16 residues long. Here the CDR3 reads CATWVGLGGGTNEQFF. The DNA of the CDR3 is TGTGCCACCTGGGTGGGTCTTGGGGGAGGGACAAATGAGCAGTTCTTC.

The V and J genes are TRBV6-5 and TRBJ2-7; 7 nucleotides match TRBD1. The CDR3 covers 14 residues. The germline V gene encodes CDR1 MNHEY and CDR2 SVGAGI. V was clipped by 5 bases and J by 0 bases; unmatched bases: 4. This chain's CDR3 is CASSHRDSSYEQYF. The CDR3 coding sequence is TGTGCCAGCAGTCATAGGGACAGCTCCTACGAGCAGTACTTC.

V gene TRBV6-5 combines with J gene TRBJ1-1; weak D call: TRBD1 (5 bases). Deletions cut 6 bases from V and 7 bases from J, with 21 bases between. This CDR3 has 15 amino acids. The germline gives CDR1 MNHEY, CDR2 SVGAGI. The CDR3 region has the DNA TGTGCCAGCAGGAGGAGCAGGGATTCGAGCATTGAAGCTTTCTTT. Translating it yields CASRRSRDSSIEAFF.

The rearrangement uses TRBV15 and TRBJ2-1; TRBD2 is a possible D gene (6 bases). This CDR3 comprises 15 residues. V dropped 1 base and J dropped 3 bases, with 10 bases sitting between them. Germline-derived CDR1 and CDR2 are LNHNV and YYDKDF (reference sequence). The CDR3 sequence is CATSRGGGGYNEQFF. CDR3 nucleotide sequence: TGTGCCACCAGCAGAGGTGGGGGAGGCTACAATGAGCAGTTCTTC.

The V gene is TRBV4-1, the J gene TRBJ2-6, with D uncertain. This CDR3 contains 15 residues. V lost 0 bases to trimming and J lost 1 base, with 4 bases between them. CDR1 MGHRA and CDR2 YSYEKL come from the germline V gene. CDR3 region: CASSQDESGANVLTF. CDR3 DNA: TGCGCCAGCAGCCAAGACGAATCTGGGGCCAACGTCCTGACTTTC.